These 18 T cell receptor beta chains came from one sample sequenced in a study of blood T cell repertoires in COVID-19. Data came from immunoSEQ multiplex PCR; TCRdb stores just in-frame clones and leaves some out. The sample shows hundreds of thousands of clones, about 89% of them seen only once. Sample: PBMCs or T cells enriched from blood (not recorded which). Receptor source: a woman aged 40 to 50 who had recovered from COVID-19.

The genes are TRBV7-6 and TRBJ1-5; 7 bases fit TRBD1. With 5 bases clipped from V and 11 bases from J, the junction kept 18 bases outside the gene matches. CDR1 is SGHVS, CDR2 FNYEAQ, per germline. The CDR3 runs 16 residues. The CDR3 nucleotides read TGTGCCAGCAGCACAAACATAGGGACAGACTCCGGGGCCCAGCATTTT. Residues: CASSTNIGTDSGAQHF.

The chain links TRBV27 to TRBJ2-7; D ambiguous. Trimming stripped 4 bases from V and 2 bases from J, with 9 bases between. Germline CDR1 MNHEY, CDR2 SMNVEV (reference sequence). This CDR3 spans 13 amino acids. CDR3 in amino acids: CASSSRIPYEQYF. For the CDR3, the DNA is TGTGCCAGCAGTTCCAGGATCCCCTACGAGCAGTACTTC.

The rearrangement links TRBV27 to TRBJ1-2, with D perhaps matching TRBD1 (6 bases). The CDR3 extends over 14 amino acids. CDR1 and CDR2 (germline): MNHEY, SMNVEV (reference sequence). Trimming cost V 5 bases and J 3 bases, with 13 bases left between them. The DNA of the CDR3 is TGTGCCAGCAGTCGTGCAGGGGTATACTATGGCTACACCTTC. Translation: CASSRAGVYYGYTF.

This chain uses TRBV7-2 with TRBJ2-7; 10 positions match TRBD1. The CDR3 covers 15 residues. The J segment lost 5 bases and the V segment lost 3 bases, leaving 7 bases of the junction unmatched. CDR1 is SGHTA, CDR2 FQGNSA, per germline. This CDR3 reads CASSFDRGPADEQYF. In DNA, the CDR3 is TGTGCCAGCAGCTTTGACAGGGGGCCCGCGGACGAGCAGTACTTC.

Details on this clone: Other DNA sequences of this sample code for an identical CDR3. The chain employs TRBV30 and TRBJ2-5, with a possible D match to TRBD2 (6 bases). The CDR3 runs 13 residues. Trimming removed 0 bases from V and 5 bases from J, with 10 bases in between. In germline, CDR1 is GTSNPN, CDR2 SVGIG (reference sequence). In DNA form, the CDR3 reads TGTGCCTGGAGTGTACGCGGGGCGGAGACCCAGTACTTC. Its translation is CAWSVRGAETQYF.

The chain carries TRBV6-5 and TRBJ2-7; possibly TRBD1 for D (5 bases). Germline CDR1 MNHEY, CDR2 SVGAGI. V was cut by 0 bases and J by 2 bases, with 5 bases left in between. CDR3 length equals 13 residues. For the CDR3, the DNA is TGTGCCAGCAGTTACTCGGGGCCCTACGAGCAGTACTTC. Translating it yields CASSYSGPYEQYF.

The V and J genes are TRBV3-1 (or the pseudogene TRBV3-2) and TRBJ1-1; D perhaps matches TRBD1 (5 bases). The CDR3 extends over 15 amino acids. Germline CDR1 is LGHDT and CDR2 is YNNKEL (reference sequence). The V and J ends lost 4 bases and 3 bases respectively, with 15 bases between them. The CDR3 DNA reads as TGTGCCAGCAGCCCCGGGGGGGGACTCTACACTGAAGCTTTCTTT. Residues: CASSPGGGLYTEAFF.

The CDR3, as DNA: TGTGCCAGCAGCCCGAGTTTCCGGGAAAACAATGAGCAGTTCTTC. Amino acids: CASSPSFRENNEQFF. The chain links TRBV7-2 to TRBJ2-1; the D gene is possibly TRBD2 (5 bases). The V end was cut by 5 bases, the J end by 5 bases, with 16 bases between. The V gene's germline CDR1 is SGHTA and CDR2 FQGNSA. The CDR3 covers 15 residues.

The V gene is TRBV5-1, the J gene TRBJ1-2; the D is unclear. Per the germline V gene, CDR1 is SGHRS and CDR2 is YFSETQ. V was pared by 2 bases and J by 8 bases, with 13 bases between. The length of the CDR3 is 13 residues. CDR3 sequence: CASSLTGEEGYTF. CDR3 coding DNA: TGCGCCAGCAGCTTAACCGGGGAGGAAGGCTACACCTTC.

This CDR3 reads CASSQVDSGGYEQYF. The CDR3 DNA reads as TGCGCCAGCAGCCAAGTTGATAGCGGAGGCTACGAGCAGTACTTC. V usage is TRBV4-1 and J usage is TRBJ2-7; D possibly corresponds to TRBD2 (6 bases). Looked up from germline, CDR1 is MGHRA and CDR2 is YSYEKL. Trimming took 1 base from V and 3 from J, leaving 13 bases between them. CDR3 length: 15 residues.

This sequence joins TRBV7-2 and TRBJ1-1; D gene uncertain. The germline V and J ends were trimmed by 0 bases and 5 bases, with 7 bases remaining between them. Germline V CDR1 and CDR2: SGHTA, FQGNSA. This CDR3 spans 13 amino acids. The CDR3 DNA reads TGTGCCAGCAGCTTAGCCCGAGGGACTGAAGCTTTCTTT. Translation gives CASSLARGTEAFF.

The J gene is TRBJ2-2, the V gene TRBV28; tentative D call: TRBD1 (6 bases). This CDR3 has 16 amino acids. Trimming cost V 5 bases and J 0 bases, with 13 bases left between them. The germline CDR1 and CDR2 sequences are MDHEN and SYDVKM. The chain's CDR3 is CASSPSGQANTGELFF. The CDR3 DNA sequence: TGTGCCAGCAGTCCCTCGGGACAAGCGAACACCGGGGAGCTGTTTTTT.

The chain uses TRBV15 and TRBJ2-3; D unclear. The CDR3 loop spans 13 amino acids. From germline, CDR1 is LNHNV and CDR2 YYDKDF (reference sequence). V was cut by 6 bases and J by 1 base, with 8 bases left in between. For the CDR3, the DNA is TGTGCCACCAGGATACGGGGCACAGATACGCAGTATTTT. Its translation: CATRIRGTDTQYF. The complete variable domain, with remaining parts taken from reference TRBV15 and TRBJ2-3, reads DAMVIQNPRYQVTQFGKPVTLSCSQTLNHNVMYWYQQKSSQAPKLLFHYYDKDFNNEADTPDNFQSRRPNTSFCFLDIRSPGLGDTAMYLCATRIRGTDTQYFGPGTRLTVL.

This chain links TRBV21-1 with TRBJ1-5. TRBV21-1 is reported as a pseudogene. The CDR3 covers 12 residues. The CDR3: CASSKVRRRQHF. The CDR3 nucleotides read TGTGCCAGCAGCAAAGTTAGGAGACGCCAGCATTTT.

The J gene is TRBJ1-4, the V gene TRBV7-6, with TRBD1 matching over 8 bases. The CDR3 spans 16 residues. V lost 6 bases, J lost 2 bases, and 8 bases stayed unmatched. Germline assignment: CDR1 SGHVS and CDR2 FNYEAQ. The CDR3 DNA sequence: TGTGCCAGCAGAGGGGCAGGACAGGGCACTAATGAAAAACTGTTTTTT. Translation gives CASRGAGQGTNEKLFF.

The table lists this clone with a count of one. V gene TRBV28 combines with J gene TRBJ2-7; TRBD2 aligns across 8 bases. The trim removed 6 bases at V and 3 bases at J, leaving 7 bases unmatched. The CDR3 has 14 residues. The V gene's germline CDR1 is MDHEN and CDR2 SYDVKM. The CDR3 coding sequence is TGTGCCAGCAGACCAGCGGGGGCCTTCTACGAGCAGTACTTC. This gives the protein CASRPAGAFYEQYF.

The V and J genes are TRBV3-1 (or the pseudogene TRBV3-2) and TRBJ2-2; the match to TRBD2 covers 8 bases. The CDR3 has 16 residues. V lost 4 bases, J lost 4 bases, and 8 bases stayed unmatched. Germline CDR1 is LGHDT and CDR2 is YNNKEL (reference sequence). The CDR3 bases are TGTGCCAGCAGCCCCTATAGCGGGACGGTCACCGGGGAGCTGTTTTTT. It yields the protein CASSPYSGTVTGELFF.

DNA of the CDR3: TGTGCCAGCAGCCAAGACAGGAACAATGAGCAGTTCTTC. Translated, it gives CASSQDRNNEQFF. The chain employs TRBV7-9 and TRBJ2-1, with D possibly being TRBD1 (6 bases). The CDR3 sequence is 13 residues long. The V end was cut by 5 bases, the J end by 5 bases, with 10 bases between. Germline V CDR1 and CDR2: SEHNR, FQNEAQ (reference sequence).